This T cell receptor (beta chain) appears in the sequencing data of a study of T cell repertoires in cytomegalovirus infection (dated by TCRdb to between 2018 and 2021). Regarding the complete study: Donor HLA type was relevant to the analysis, because carriage of CMV infection together with the matching HLA type was indicated by public TCR beta signatures.

The study at large found these results: The ex vivo response was dominated by HLA-C-restricted CMV-specific TCR beta clonotypes, which also provided the single most frequent clonotype in two of eight donors. Cumulative frequency of public TCR beta family members discriminated carriers of CMV infection plus the relevant HLA type in this cohort and an independent 352-donor cohort.

Note on this clonotype: Its recognized antigen is unknown. No base quality information exists; no much larger clone differs at one position.

Reads for this sample came from an Illumina HiSeq 1500. TCRdb itself trimmed the public reads at Q25 with fastp, ran MiXCR and retained productive beta chains. Under each unique CDR3 protein, matching rows form one entry showing the most common genes and DNA. The sample records approximately 550,000 distinct CDR3 sequences, approximately 17% of which are singletons. Clones ranked in the top ten supply 20% to 30% of the sample. Taken from the germline V gene (reference sequence), the CDR1 and CDR2 loops are DFQATT and SNEGSKA. From its cysteine to its phenylalanine, the CDR3 spans 16 amino acids. The read is trimmed to its CDR3 DNA, 48 bases read in frame from base 1. The germline V and J ends show losses of 0 bases and 7 bases respectively, and no gene match explains 10 bases of the junction.

The sample comprised CD8+ T cells from PBMCs. The chain couples TRBV20-1 to TRBJ2-1; 9 central bases correspond to TRBD2. The source is a human donor in good health (CMV status not recorded). Some clones in this sample may be carry-over from other donors' samples. This receptor carries the CDR3 CSARDTASGVANEQFF. The sequenced DNA: TGCAGTGCTAGAGATACGGCTAGCGGGGTCGCTAATGAGCAGTTCTTC.